This T cell receptor (beta chain) originates from a study of blood T cell repertoires in COVID-19. Study information: Some COVID-19 samples were acute and others convalescent; all came from the United States, Italy and Spain. The cDNA or gDNA used as material had been derived from T cells, B-cell-depleted T cells, or PBMCs.

Under the authors' procedure: Amplification from reference gene primers served as the basis for estimated nucleated cell counts. Only in-frame clones appear in the TCRdb table, and some are missing; sequencing was by immunoSEQ multiplex PCR. V, J and clone size reflect that table, while D and trimming were determined from the DNA. The sample yields under 200,000 clones, about four fifths seen once. CDR3 size: 16 residues. V was clipped by 2 bases and J by 4 bases; unmatched bases: 8. CDR1 MNHEY and CDR2 SVGEGT come from the germline V gene. The sample was peripheral blood. This TCR came from a man between 65 and 85 years old with active or convalescent COVID-19. The chain carries TRBV6-2 or TRBV6-3 and TRBJ2-1; 7 bases agree with TRBD1. The DNA for the CDR3 is TGTGCCAGCAGTTACCGCCCGACAGGGCGTTACAATGAGCAGTTCTTC. Its protein product is CASSYRPTGRYNEQFF.